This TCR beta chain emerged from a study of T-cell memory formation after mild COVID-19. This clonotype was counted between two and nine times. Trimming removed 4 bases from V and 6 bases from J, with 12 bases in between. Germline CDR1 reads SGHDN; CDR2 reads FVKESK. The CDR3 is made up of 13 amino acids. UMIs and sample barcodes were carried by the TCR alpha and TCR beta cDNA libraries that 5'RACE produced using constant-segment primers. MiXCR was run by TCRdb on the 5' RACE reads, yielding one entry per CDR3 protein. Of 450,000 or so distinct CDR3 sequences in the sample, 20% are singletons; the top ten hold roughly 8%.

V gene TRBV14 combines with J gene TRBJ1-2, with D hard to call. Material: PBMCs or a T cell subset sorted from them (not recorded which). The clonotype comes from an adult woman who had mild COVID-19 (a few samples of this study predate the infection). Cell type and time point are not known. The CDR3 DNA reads TGTGCCAGCAGCCCGCGCAGGTTGAATGGCTACACCTTC. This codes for CASSPRRLNGYTF.